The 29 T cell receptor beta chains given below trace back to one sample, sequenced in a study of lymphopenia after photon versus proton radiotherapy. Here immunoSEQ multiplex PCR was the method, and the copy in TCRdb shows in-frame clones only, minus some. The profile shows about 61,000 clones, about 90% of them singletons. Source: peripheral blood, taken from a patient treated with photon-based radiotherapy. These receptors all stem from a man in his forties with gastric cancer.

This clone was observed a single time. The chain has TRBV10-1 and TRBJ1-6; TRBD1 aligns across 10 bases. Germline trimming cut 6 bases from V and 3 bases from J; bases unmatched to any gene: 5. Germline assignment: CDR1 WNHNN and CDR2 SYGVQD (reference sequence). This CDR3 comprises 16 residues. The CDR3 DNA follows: TGCGCCAGCAGGACCCGGACAGGGGGCTATAATTCACCCCTCCACTTT. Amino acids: CASRTRTGGYNSPLHF.

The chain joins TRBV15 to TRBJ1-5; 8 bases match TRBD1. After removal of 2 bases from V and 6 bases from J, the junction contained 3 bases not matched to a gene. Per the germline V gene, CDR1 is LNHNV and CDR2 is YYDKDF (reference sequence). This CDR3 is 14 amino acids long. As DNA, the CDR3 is TGTGCCACCAGCAGAAGGACAGGGCTTCAGCCCCAGCATTTT. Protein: CATSRRTGLQPQHF.

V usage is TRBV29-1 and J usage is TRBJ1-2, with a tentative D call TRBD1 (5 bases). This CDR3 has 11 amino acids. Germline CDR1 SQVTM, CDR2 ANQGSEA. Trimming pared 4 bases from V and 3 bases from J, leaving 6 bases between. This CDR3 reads CSVATDYGYTF. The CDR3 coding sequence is TGCAGCGTTGCGACAGACTATGGCTACACCTTC.

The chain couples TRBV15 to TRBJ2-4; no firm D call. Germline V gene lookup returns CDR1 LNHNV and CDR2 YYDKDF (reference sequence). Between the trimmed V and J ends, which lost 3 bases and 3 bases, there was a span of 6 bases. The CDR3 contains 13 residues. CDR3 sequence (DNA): TGTGCCACCAGCAGGGAAAACAAAAACATTCAGTACTTC. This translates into CATSRENKNIQYF.

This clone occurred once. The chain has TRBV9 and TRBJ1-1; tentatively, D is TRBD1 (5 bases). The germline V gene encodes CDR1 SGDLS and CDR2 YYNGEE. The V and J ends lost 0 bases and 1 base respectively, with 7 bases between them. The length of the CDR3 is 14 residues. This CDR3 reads CASSVGTSNTEAFF. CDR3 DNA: TGTGCCAGCAGCGTAGGGACATCGAACACTGAAGCTTTCTTT.

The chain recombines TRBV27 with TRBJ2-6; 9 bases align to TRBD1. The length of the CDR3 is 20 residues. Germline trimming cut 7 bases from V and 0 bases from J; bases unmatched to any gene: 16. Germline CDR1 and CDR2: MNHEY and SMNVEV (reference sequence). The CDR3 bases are TGTGCCAGCAAATCGGGGACAGGGACGGCGGCCTTCTCTGGGGCCAACGTCCTGACTTTC. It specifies CASKSGTGTAAFSGANVLTF.

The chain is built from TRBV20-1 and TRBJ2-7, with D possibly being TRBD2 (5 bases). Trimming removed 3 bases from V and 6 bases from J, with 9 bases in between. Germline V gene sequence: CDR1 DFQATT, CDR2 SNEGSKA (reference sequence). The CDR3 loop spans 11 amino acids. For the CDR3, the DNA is TGCAGTGCTAGGCGGGTTGGCGAGCAGTACTTC. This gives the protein CSARRVGEQYF.

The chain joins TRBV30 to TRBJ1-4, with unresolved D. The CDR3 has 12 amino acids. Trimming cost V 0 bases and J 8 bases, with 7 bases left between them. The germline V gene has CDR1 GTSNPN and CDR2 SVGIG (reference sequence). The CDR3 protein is CAWSVLSEKLFF. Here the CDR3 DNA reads TGTGCCTGGAGTGTGCTTTCGGAAAAACTGTTTTTT.

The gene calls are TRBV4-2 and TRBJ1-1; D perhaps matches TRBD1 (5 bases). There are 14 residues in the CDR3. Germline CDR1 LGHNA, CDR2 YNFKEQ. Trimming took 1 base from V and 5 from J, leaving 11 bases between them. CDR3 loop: CASSQVGGTTEAFF. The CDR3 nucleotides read TGTGCCAGCAGCCAAGTGGGGGGGACGACTGAAGCTTTCTTT.

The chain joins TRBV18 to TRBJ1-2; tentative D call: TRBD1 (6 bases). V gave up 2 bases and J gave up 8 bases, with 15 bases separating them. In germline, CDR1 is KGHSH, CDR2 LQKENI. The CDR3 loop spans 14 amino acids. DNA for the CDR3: TGTGCCAGCTCACCAACTGGGGGGCCGGGCGGCTACACCTTC. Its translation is CASSPTGGPGGYTF.

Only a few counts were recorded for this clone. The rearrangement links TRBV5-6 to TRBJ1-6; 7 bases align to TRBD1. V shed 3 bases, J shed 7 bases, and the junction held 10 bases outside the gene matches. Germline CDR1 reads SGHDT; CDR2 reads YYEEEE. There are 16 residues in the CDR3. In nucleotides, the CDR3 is TGTGCCAGCAGCTCCTATCCGACAGGGCGGAATTCACCCCTCCACTTT. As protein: CASSSYPTGRNSPLHF.

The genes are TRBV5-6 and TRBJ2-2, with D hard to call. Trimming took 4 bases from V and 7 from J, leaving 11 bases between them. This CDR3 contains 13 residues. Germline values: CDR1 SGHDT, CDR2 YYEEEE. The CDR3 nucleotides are TGTGCCAGCAGCACCGACTTCGTCGGGGAGCTGTTTTTT. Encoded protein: CASSTDFVGELFF.

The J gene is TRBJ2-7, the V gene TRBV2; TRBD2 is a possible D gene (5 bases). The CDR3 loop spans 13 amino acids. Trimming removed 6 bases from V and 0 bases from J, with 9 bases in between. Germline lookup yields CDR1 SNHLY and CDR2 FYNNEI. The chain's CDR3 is CASRADPSYEQYF. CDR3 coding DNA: TGTGCCAGCAGAGCGGACCCCTCCTACGAGCAGTACTTC. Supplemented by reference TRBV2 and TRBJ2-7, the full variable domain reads EPEVTQTPSHQVTQMGQEVILRCVPISNHLYFYWYRQILGQKVEFLVSFYNNEISEKSEIFDDQFSVERPDGSNFTLKIRSTKLEDSAMYFCASRADPSYEQYFGPGTRLTVT.

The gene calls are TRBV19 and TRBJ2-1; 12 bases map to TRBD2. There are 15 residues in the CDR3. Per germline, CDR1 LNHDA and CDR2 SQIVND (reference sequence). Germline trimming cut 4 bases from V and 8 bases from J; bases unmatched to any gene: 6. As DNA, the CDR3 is TGTGCCAGTAGTACGGGACTAGCGGGTTCCTATGAGCAGTTCTTC. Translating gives CASSTGLAGSYEQFF.

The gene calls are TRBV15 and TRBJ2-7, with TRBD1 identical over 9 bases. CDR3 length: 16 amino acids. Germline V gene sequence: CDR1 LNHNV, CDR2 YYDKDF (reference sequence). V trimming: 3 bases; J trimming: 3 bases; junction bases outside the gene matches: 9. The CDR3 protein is CATSSGRDRVIYEQYF. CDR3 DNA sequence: TGTGCCACCAGCAGTGGCCGGGACAGGGTCATCTACGAGCAGTACTTC.

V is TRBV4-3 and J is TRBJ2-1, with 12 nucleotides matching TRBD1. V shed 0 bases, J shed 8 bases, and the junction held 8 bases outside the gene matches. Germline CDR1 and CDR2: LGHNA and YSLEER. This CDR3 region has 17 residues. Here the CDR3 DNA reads TGCGCCAGCAGCCAAGACCCCGGGACAGGGGGCATCGATGAGCAGTTCTTC. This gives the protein CASSQDPGTGGIDEQFF.

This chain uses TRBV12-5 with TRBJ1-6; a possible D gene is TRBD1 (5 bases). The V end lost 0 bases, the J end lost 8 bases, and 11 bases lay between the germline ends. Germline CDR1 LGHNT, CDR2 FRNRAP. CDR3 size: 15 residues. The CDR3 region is CASGLVRQGHSPLHF. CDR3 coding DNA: TGTGCTAGTGGTTTGGTACGGCAGGGCCATTCACCCCTCCACTTT.

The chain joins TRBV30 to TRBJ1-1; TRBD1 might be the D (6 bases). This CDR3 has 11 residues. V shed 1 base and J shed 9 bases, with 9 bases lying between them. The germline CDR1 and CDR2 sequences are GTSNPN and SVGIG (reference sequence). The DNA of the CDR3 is TGTGCCTGGAGTGGACAGGATAAAGCTTTCTTT. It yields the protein CAWSGQDKAFF.

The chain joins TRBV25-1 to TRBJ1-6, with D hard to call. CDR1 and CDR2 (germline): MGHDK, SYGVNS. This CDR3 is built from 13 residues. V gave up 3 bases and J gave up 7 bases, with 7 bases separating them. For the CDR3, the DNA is TGTGCCAGCAGTGAGGGAACCAATTCACCCCTCCACTTT. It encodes CASSEGTNSPLHF.

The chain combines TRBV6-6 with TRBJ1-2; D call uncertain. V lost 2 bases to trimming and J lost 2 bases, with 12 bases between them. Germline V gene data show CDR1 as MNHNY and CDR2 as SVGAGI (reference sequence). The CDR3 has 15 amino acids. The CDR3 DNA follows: TGTGCCAGCAGTTACCAACCGGGCCGGAACTATGGCTACACCTTC. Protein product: CASSYQPGRNYGYTF.

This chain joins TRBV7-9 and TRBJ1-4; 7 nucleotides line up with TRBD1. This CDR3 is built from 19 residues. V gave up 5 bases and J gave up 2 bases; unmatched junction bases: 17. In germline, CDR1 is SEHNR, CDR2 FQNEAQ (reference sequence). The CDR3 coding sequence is TGTGCCAGCAGCCCCCTCCCCTACCGGAGGGGGCCCACTAATGAAAAACTGTTTTTT. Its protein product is CASSPLPYRRGPTNEKLFF.

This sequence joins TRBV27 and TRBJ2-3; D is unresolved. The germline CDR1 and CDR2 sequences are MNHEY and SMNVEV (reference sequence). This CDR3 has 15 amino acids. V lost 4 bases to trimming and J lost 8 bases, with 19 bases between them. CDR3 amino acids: CASSSSRTAPGTQYF. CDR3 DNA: TGTGCCAGCAGTTCCAGTCGGACGGCGCCGGGTACGCAGTATTTT.

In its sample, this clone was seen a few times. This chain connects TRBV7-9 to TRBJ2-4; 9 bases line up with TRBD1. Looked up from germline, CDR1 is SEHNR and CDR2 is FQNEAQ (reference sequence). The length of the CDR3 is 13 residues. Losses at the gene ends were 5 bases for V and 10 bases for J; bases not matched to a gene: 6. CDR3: CASSPRDREIQYF. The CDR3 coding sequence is TGTGCCAGCAGCCCCCGGGACAGGGAAATTCAGTACTTC.

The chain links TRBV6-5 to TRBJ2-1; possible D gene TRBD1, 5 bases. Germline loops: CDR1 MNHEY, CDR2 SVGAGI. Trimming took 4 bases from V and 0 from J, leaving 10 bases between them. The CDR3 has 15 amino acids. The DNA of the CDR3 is TGTGCCAGCAGTTCCAGGGCTCGCTCCTACAATGAGCAGTTCTTC. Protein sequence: CASSSRARSYNEQFF.

In DNA, the CDR3 is TGCGCCAGCAGCGCCCCCGGGACAGGGTACTATGGCTACACCTTC. This codes for CASSAPGTGYYGYTF. V is TRBV4-1 and J is TRBJ1-2; 9 positions agree with TRBD1. This CDR3 region has 15 residues. CDR1 and CDR2 (germline): MGHRA, YSYEKL. J lost 3 bases, V lost 5 bases, and 7 bases had no gene match.

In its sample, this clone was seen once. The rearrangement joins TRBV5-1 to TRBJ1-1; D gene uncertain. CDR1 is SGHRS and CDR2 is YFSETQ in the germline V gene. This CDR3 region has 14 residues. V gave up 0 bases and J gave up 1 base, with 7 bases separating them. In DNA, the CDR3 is TGCGCCAGCAGCTTGGCCGGTCAGAACACTGAAGCTTTCTTT. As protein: CASSLAGQNTEAFF.

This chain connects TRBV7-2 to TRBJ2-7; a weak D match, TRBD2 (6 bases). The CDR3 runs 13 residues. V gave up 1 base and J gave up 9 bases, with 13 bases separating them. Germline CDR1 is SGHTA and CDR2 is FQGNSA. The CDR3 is CASSLEARAGQYF. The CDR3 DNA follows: TGTGCCAGCAGCTTAGAGGCGCGAGCGGGGCAGTACTTC.

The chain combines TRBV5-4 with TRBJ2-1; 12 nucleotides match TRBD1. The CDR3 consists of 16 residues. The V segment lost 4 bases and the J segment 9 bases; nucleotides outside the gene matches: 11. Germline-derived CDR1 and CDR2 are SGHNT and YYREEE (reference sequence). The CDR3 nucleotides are TGTGCCAGCAGCCGGAACCGGGACAGGGGGCAGGTTGAGCAGTTCTTC. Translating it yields CASSRNRDRGQVEQFF.

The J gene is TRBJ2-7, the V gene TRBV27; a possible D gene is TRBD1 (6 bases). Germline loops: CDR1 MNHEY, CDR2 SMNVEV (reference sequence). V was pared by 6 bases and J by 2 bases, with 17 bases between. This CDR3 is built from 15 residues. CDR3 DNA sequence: TGTGCCAGCAGCCCCAGGGGCAGGCGACCCTACGAGCAGTACTTC. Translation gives CASSPRGRRPYEQYF.